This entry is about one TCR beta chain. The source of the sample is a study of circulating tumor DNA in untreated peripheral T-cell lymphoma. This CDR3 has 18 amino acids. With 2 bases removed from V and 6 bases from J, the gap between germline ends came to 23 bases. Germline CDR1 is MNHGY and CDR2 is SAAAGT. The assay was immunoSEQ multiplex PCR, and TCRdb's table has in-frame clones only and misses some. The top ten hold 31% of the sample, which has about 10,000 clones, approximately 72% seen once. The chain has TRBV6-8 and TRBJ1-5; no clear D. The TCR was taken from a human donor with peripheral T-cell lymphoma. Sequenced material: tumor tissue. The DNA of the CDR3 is TGTGCCAGCAGTTACCGTCTAACGCGTCGGGAGTCTGGTCAGCCCCAGCATTTT. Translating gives CASSYRLTRRESGQPQHF.